The next 14 T cell receptor beta chains were all read from a single sample in a study of T-cell reconstitution after alpha-beta-depleted transplantation in children. Preparation of the TCRbeta library involved a method that used unique molecular identifiers. TCRdb re-called the PCR reads through MiXCR, storing one row per CDR3 protein. This table has approximately 390,000 distinct CDR3 sequences, approximately 11% appearing once. Material: PBMCs from the stem cell graft donor, obtained from the stem cell graft. The receptors were gathered from a human donor who donated a stem cell graft to a child with acute myeloid leukemia.

This chain joins TRBV20-1 and TRBJ2-1; possible D gene TRBD2, 6 bases. Germline V gene lookup returns CDR1 DFQATT and CDR2 SNEGSKA (reference sequence). V was clipped by 3 bases and J by 8 bases, with 14 bases between them. This CDR3 is built from 13 residues. Here the CDR3 reads CSASTGVRDEQFF. The CDR3 nucleotides read TGCAGTGCTAGTACGGGGGTTCGGGATGAGCAGTTCTTC.

This clonotype was recorded a few times. The chain carries TRBV3-1 and TRBJ2-7; D is unresolved. V lost 2 bases to trimming and J lost 4 bases, with 21 bases between them. Germline CDR1 reads LGHDT; CDR2 reads YNNKEL (reference sequence). The CDR3 runs to 17 residues. The CDR3 loop is CASSQNTPFPTGYEQYV. In nucleotides, the CDR3 is TGTGCCAGCAGCCAAAACACCCCTTTCCCCACCGGGTACGAGCAGTACGTC.

As to this clonotype: Relative to the germline gene, one junction end is altered; a read error may explain this. J is TRBJ2-3 and V is TRBV29-1; D uncertain. The CDR3 sequence is 14 residues long. From germline, CDR1 is SQVTM and CDR2 ANQGSEA. DNA for the CDR3: TGCAGCGAATTTGGACCCTACAGCATAGATACGCAGTATTTT. Its translation is CSEFGPYSIDTQYF.

This clonotype was seen repeatedly, ten times or more. J is TRBJ2-5 and V is TRBV4-3; 10 bases match TRBD2. This CDR3 is built from 16 residues. Germline V gene sequence: CDR1 LGHNA, CDR2 YSLEER. After removal of 0 bases from V and 5 bases from J, the junction contained 6 bases not matched to a gene. Written as DNA, the CDR3 is TGCGCCAGCAGCCAAGAACTAGCGGGATCACGGGAGACCCAGTACTTC. This sequence encodes CASSQELAGSRETQYF.

This chain uses TRBV6-1 with TRBJ1-5; D is perhaps TRBD1 (5 bases). Looked up from germline, CDR1 is MNHNS and CDR2 is SASEGT. V was trimmed by 9 bases and J by 1 base, leaving 13 bases between them. The CDR3 totals 14 residues. The DNA for the CDR3 is TGTGCCAGTTTGGTTGGGGGGAGCAATCAGCCCCAGCATTTT. It is translated as CASLVGGSNQPQHF.

This chain uses TRBV4-3 with TRBJ1-6; D remains unclear. This CDR3 spans 16 amino acids. Germline CDR1 reads LGHNA; CDR2 reads YSLEER. The V gene lost 0 bases and the J gene lost 5 bases, with 11 bases spanning the gap. In DNA, the CDR3 is TGCGCCAGCAGCCAAGATTCGACCTACCATAATTCACCCCTCCACTTT. This encodes CASSQDSTYHNSPLHF.

Only a few counts were recorded for this clonotype. The V and J genes are TRBV7-9 and TRBJ1-1, with TRBD1 as a possible D gene (5 bases). Germline V gives CDR1 SEHNR, CDR2 FQNEAQ (reference sequence). V lost 4 bases and J lost 7, with 16 bases in between. The CDR3 has 14 residues. The CDR3 sequence: CASSWGKGDFEAFF. In nucleotides, the CDR3 is TGTGCCAGCAGCTGGGGGAAAGGGGATTTTGAAGCTTTCTTT.

At least ten counts were recorded for this clonotype. V is TRBV6-1 and J is TRBJ2-7; TRBD2 matches 8 bases. The CDR3 spans 14 residues. J lost 3 bases, V lost 2 bases, and 3 bases had no gene match. Germline lookup yields CDR1 MNHNS and CDR2 SASEGT. CDR3 coding DNA: TGTGCCAGCAGTGAATTAGCGGGGTTCTACGAGCAGTACTTC. Its protein is CASSELAGFYEQYF.

This chain links TRBV6-1 with TRBJ2-1; 10 nucleotides line up with TRBD2. CDR3 size: 16 residues. CDR1 is MNHNS, CDR2 SASEGT, per germline. V lost 6 bases and J lost 2; bases outside the gene matches: 7. CDR3 sequence (DNA): TGTGCCAGCAGCCGTGGGACTAGCGAAACCTACAATGAGCAGTTCTTC. Translation gives CASSRGTSETYNEQFF.

V gene TRBV20-1 combines with J gene TRBJ2-5; possibly TRBD2 for D (6 bases). Germline CDR1 DFQATT, CDR2 SNEGSKA (reference sequence). The V end was cut by 5 bases, the J end by 5 bases, with 15 bases between. The CDR3 has 13 amino acids. The CDR3 loop is CSAPRDSPETQYF. CDR3 DNA sequence: TGCAGTGCTCCCCGGGACTCGCCTGAGACCCAGTACTTC.

The gene calls are TRBV5-1 and TRBJ2-2, with a weak D call TRBD2 (6 bases). V lost 2 bases and J 7 bases, leaving 12 bases between the germline ends. From germline, CDR1 is SGHRS and CDR2 YFSETQ. The CDR3 spans 14 residues. CDR3 amino acids: CASSLGEDGGELFF. The CDR3 DNA reads TGCGCCAGCAGCTTAGGGGAGGATGGCGGGGAGCTGTTTTTT. Full variable domain (remainder filled in from reference TRBV5-1 and TRBJ2-2): KAGVTQTPRYLIKTRGQQVTLSCSPISGHRSVSWYQQTPGQGLQFLFEYFSETQRNKGNFPGRFSGRQFSNSRSEMNVSTLELGDSALYLCASSLGEDGGELFFGEGSRLTVL.

A few counts support this clonotype. The gene calls are TRBV5-6 and TRBJ2-1, with 7 bases fitting TRBD2. The CDR3 loop spans 14 amino acids. Germline V gene data show CDR1 as SGHDT and CDR2 as YYEEEE. J lost 8 bases, V lost 3 bases, and 8 bases had no gene match. The CDR3 region has the DNA TGTGCCAGCAGCTACGGTCAGGGAGGGTATGAGCAGTTCTTC. It encodes CASSYGQGGYEQFF. Based on the CDR3 plus reference TRBV5-6 and TRBJ2-1, the full variable domain is DAGVTQSPTHLIKTRGQQVTLRCSPKSGHDTVSWYQQALGQGPQFIFQYYEEEERQRGNFPDRFSGHQFPNYSSELNVNALLLGDSALYLCASSYGQGGYEQFFGPGTRLTVL.

The rearrangement uses TRBV11-2 and TRBJ2-7; D remains ambiguous. Deletions cut 0 bases from V and 2 bases from J, with 8 bases between. The length of the CDR3 is 14 residues. CDR1 is SGHAT, CDR2 FQNNGV, per germline. CDR3 loop: CASSLDQAAYEQYV. The CDR3 nucleotides read TGTGCCAGCAGCTTAGATCAGGCTGCCTACGAGCAGTACGTC.

At least ten counts were recorded for this clonotype. This chain links TRBV20-1 with TRBJ2-7; unclear D gene. The CDR3 has 12 residues. In germline, CDR1 is DFQATT, CDR2 SNEGSKA (reference sequence). The V and J ends lost 3 bases and 0 bases respectively, with 6 bases between them. The CDR3 region is CSASGSSYEQYF. The CDR3 region has the DNA TGCAGTGCTAGCGGGTCCTCCTACGAGCAGTACTTC.